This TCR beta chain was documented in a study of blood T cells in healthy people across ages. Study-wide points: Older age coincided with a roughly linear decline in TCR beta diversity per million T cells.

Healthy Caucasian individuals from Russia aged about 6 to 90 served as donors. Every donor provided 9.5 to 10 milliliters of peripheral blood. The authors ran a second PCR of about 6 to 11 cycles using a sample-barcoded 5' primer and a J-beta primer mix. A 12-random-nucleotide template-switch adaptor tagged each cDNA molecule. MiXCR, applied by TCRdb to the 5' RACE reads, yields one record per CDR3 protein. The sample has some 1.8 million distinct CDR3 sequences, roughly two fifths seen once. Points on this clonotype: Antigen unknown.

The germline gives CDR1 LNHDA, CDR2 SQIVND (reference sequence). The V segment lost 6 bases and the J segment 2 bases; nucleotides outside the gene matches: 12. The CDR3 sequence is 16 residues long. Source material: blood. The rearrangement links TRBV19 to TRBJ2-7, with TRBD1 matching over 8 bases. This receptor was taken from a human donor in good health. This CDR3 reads CASSSSDRGFTYEQYF. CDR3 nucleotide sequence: TGTGCCAGTAGCTCTTCCGACAGGGGATTTACCTACGAGCAGTACTTC.